A selection of T cell receptor beta chains follows, all from one sample in a study of Graves' ophthalmopathy and Graves' hyperthyroidism. In TCRdb, the multiplex PCR reads were re-called with MiXCR into one record per CDR3 protein. This table holds almost 400,000 distinct CDR3 sequences, approximately 20% found once. The sequencing sample was made of peripheral blood. The receptors were sampled from a woman between 18 and 30 years old with Graves' ophthalmopathy. The CDR3 runs from the conserved cysteine through the conserved F or W. Each record gives: V gene, clone size, D gene, J gene, CDR3 protein, CDR3 DNA. The D gene is left open where the match is weak. Clone size is stated in some rows and not others, as once, few, many or a class when expanded.

TRBV4-1	many	.	TRBJ1-2	CASSQSSTGPNYGYTF	TGCGCCAGCAGCCAATCCTCGACAGGCCCTAACTATGGCTACACCTTC
TRBV27	few	TRBD1	TRBJ2-5	CASSRAGGRRETQYF	TGTGCCAGCAGTCGGGCAGGGGGCAGGAGAGAGACCCAGTACTTC
TRBV5-4	many	.	TRBJ2-7	CASSPGGASSTYEQYF	TGTGCCAGCAGCCCCGGCGGCGCTTCTTCCACCTACGAGCAGTACTTC
TRBV12-3/TRBV12-4	many	.	TRBJ1-1	CASSPGDARNTEAFF	TGTGCCAGCAGCCCAGGAGACGCCAGGAACACTGAAGCTTTCTTT
TRBV7-2	many	TRBD2	TRBJ2-4	CASTNRGDQNIQYF	TGTGCCAGCACAAACCGGGGGGATCAAAACATTCAGTACTTC
TRBV6-1	few	TRBD1	TRBJ1-5	CASSSTGGTNQPQHF	TGTGCCAGCAGCTCAACAGGGGGAACCAATCAGCCCCAGCATTTT
TRBV2	many	.	TRBJ2-2	CASSLGLNGELFF	TGTGCCAGCAGTCTGGGGCTCAACGGGGAGCTGTTTTTT
TRBV4-1	many	.	TRBJ2-5	CASSQEEVHTETQYF	TGCGCCAGCAGCCAAGAGGAGGTACACACAGAGACCCAGTACTTC
TRBV20-1	once	TRBD2	TRBJ2-5	CSASETSGQETQYF	TGCAGTGCTAGTGAGACTAGCGGACAAGAGACCCAGTACTTC
TRBV11-3	many	TRBD2	TRBJ2-2	CASSLQGGGHTGELFF	TGTGCCAGCAGCCTCCAGGGCGGGGGGCACACCGGGGAGCTGTTTTTT
TRBV5-5	many	.	TRBJ1-2	CASSLVGSAYGYTF	TGTGCCAGCAGCTTGGTAGGGTCTGCCTATGGCTACACCTTC
TRBV27	many	.	TRBJ2-3	CASSIQPTGSVSDTQYF	TGTGCCAGCAGTATTCAACCAACAGGGTCCGTTTCAGATACGCAGTATTTT
TRBV6-1	many	.	TRBJ1-2	CASSEATPDCGYTF	TGTGCCAGCAGCGAAGCGACGCCAGACTGTGGCTACACCTTC
TRBV28	many	.	TRBJ1-1	CASSFRAVAYTEAFF	TGTGCCAGCAGTTTTCGGGCCGTTGCGTACACTGAAGCTTTCTTT
TRBV11-2	many	.	TRBJ1-5	CASSRSRDTLNQPQHF	TGTGCCAGCAGCCGGAGCCGGGACACCTTGAATCAGCCCCAGCATTTT
TRBV12-3/TRBV12-4	.	.	TRBJ1-3	CASSFGGPLSGNTIYF	TGTGCCAGCAGTTTCGGGGGTCCCCTCTCTGGAAACACCATATATTTT
TRBV20-1	few	TRBD1	TRBJ1-1	CSARNPGQGNTEAFF	TGCAGTGCTAGAAATCCGGGACAGGGTAACACTGAAGCTTTCTTT
TRBV20-1	many	TRBD2	TRBJ2-5	CSARGSSGGAGETQYF	TGCAGTGCTAGAGGGTCTAGCGGGGGGGCCGGAGAGACCCAGTACTTC
TRBV19	many	.	TRBJ1-1	CASSSNGGAPAEAFF	TGTGCCAGTAGTTCGAACGGGGGGGCCCCCGCCGAAGCTTTCTTT
TRBV5-6	.	.	TRBJ2-5	CASSLLITGETQYF	TGTGCCAGCAGCTTGTTAATAACGGGAGAGACCCAGTACTTC
TRBV12-3/TRBV12-4	many	.	TRBJ2-5	CASSLGGGAETQYF	TGTGCCAGCAGCTTAGGCGGCGGAGCAGAGACCCAGTACTTC
TRBV5-4	many	.	TRBJ1-4	CASSRGDTNEKLFF	TGTGCCAGCAGCCGAGGGGATACTAATGAAAAACTGTTTTTT
TRBV20-1	many	TRBD1	TRBJ1-3	CSASDRGGNTIYF	TGCAGTGCTTCCGACAGGGGTGGAAACACCATATATTTT
TRBV6-2/TRBV6-3	.	.	TRBJ1-3	CASSSPVPFGNTIYF	TGTGCCAGCAGTTCGCCAGTTCCTTTTGGAAACACCATATATTTT
TRBV5-1	many	.	TRBJ1-6	CASSLVGRSSSYNSPLHF	TGCGCCAGCAGCTTGGTTGGCAGGTCTAGCTCCTATAATTCACCCCTCCACTTT
TRBV6-5	many	.	TRBJ2-7	CASSYSRDKTYEQYF	TGTGCCAGCAGTTACTCCCGGGACAAGACCTACGAGCAGTACTTC
TRBV12-3/TRBV12-4	many	.	TRBJ1-1	CASSVSRGMNTEAFF	TGTGCCAGCAGTGTATCCAGGGGCATGAACACTGAAGCTTTCTTT
TRBV24-1	many	.	TRBJ2-2	CATIDRNTGELFF	TGTGCCACCATAGACAGGAACACCGGGGAGCTGTTTTTT
TRBV6-2/TRBV6-3	.	.	TRBJ2-5	CATHGGTTGGETQYF	TGTGCCACCCACGGGGGCACCACCGGAGGAGAGACCCAGTACTTC
TRBV6-5	many	TRBD2	TRBJ2-4	CASSREAGSLAKNIQYF	TGTGCCAGCAGTCGGGAGGCAGGGAGCCTAGCCAAAAACATTCAGTACTTC
TRBV6-5	many	.	TRBJ1-1	CASSYLLNTEAFF	TGTGCCAGCAGTTACCTCCTTAACACTGAAGCTTTCTTT
TRBV27	many	TRBD2	TRBJ2-7	CASSRPGLAPYEQYF	TGTGCCAGCAGCCGTCCGGGACTAGCGCCCTACGAGCAGTACTTC
TRBV15	many	.	TRBJ1-6	CATSWSVDNSPLHF	TGTGCCACCAGCTGGTCAGTTGATAATTCACCCCTCCACTTT
TRBV6-5	.	.	TRBJ1-6	CASSYPAHPLHF	TGTGCCAGCAGTTACCCCGCTCATCCCCTCCACTTT
TRBV7-9	.	.	TRBJ2-7	CASSPPIAGIYEQYF	TGTGCCAGCAGCCCTCCAATCGCGGGGATCTACGAGCAGTACTTC
TRBV11-2	.	TRBD2	TRBJ2-7	CASSSSGGQLEQYF	TGTGCCAGCAGCTCTAGCGGGGGACAGCTCGAGCAGTACTTC
TRBV3-1	many	.	TRBJ1-6	CASSHQGSSPLHF	TGTGCCAGCAGCCATCAGGGAAGTTCACCCCTCCACTTT
TRBV30	many	.	TRBJ1-1	CAWSAPEEGTEAFF	TGTGCCTGGAGCGCACCTGAAGAAGGGACTGAAGCTTTCTTT
TRBV6-1	many	TRBD1	TRBJ2-7	CASSQPRDSPYEQYF	TGTGCCAGCAGTCAACCTCGGGACAGTCCCTACGAGCAGTACTTC
TRBV12-3/TRBV12-4	.	.	TRBJ1-2	CASTLAVTATNYGYTF	TGTGCCAGCACCCTGGCTGTCACGGCGACTAACTATGGCTACACCTTC